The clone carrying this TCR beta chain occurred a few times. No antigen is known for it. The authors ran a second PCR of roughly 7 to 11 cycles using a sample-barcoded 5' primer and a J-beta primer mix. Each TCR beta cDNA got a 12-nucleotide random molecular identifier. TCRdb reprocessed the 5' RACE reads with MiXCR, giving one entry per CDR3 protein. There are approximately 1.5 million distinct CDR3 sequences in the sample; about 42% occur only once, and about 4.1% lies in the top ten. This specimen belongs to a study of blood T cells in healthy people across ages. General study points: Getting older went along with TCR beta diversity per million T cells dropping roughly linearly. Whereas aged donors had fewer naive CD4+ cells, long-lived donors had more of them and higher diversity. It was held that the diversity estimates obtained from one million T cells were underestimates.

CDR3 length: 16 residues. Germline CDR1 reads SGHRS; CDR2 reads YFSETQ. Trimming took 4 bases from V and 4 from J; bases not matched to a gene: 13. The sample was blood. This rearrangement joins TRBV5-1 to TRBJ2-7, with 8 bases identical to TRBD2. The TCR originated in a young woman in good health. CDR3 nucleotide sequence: TGCGCCAGCAGCCAAGACGCGGGAGGCCTCGTTTACGAGCAGTACTTC. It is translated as CASSQDAGGLVYEQYF.